This T cell receptor beta chain stems from a study of shared clonotypes between healthy human individuals. The length of the CDR3 is 15 residues. V was clipped by 6 bases and J by 4 bases; unmatched bases: 10. CDR1 is SEHNR, CDR2 FQNEAQ, per germline (reference sequence). The test was conducted at deep level. Sorted-subset replicate PCR reactions were performed with approximately 200 ng DNA, corresponding to tens of thousands of T cell genomes. Data came from immunoSEQ multiplex PCR; TCRdb stores just in-frame clones and leaves some out. Here the sample spans about 2.2 million clones, about 94% being singletons. Naive-designated CD8 cells lacked CD45RO, were positively enriched for CCR7, and omitted terminally differentiated effector memory CD45RA+ cells.

The sample taken for sequencing was naive CD8+ T cells from PBMCs. This receptor was obtained from a man aged 18 to 35 in good health. Some clones in this sample may be carry-over from other donors' samples. V usage is TRBV7-9 and J usage is TRBJ1-1, with 8 bases aligning to TRBD1. CDR3 in DNA: TGTGCCAGCAGTTATCCGGACAGGGAAGGCACTGAAGCTTTCTTT. Protein sequence: CASSYPDREGTEAFF.